This is a list of T cell receptor beta chains from one sample in a study of human thymus T cells. Produced via immunoSEQ multiplex PCR; TCRdb's table is partial and in-frame only. In the table there are about 78,000 clones, around 96% of which are singletons. Sequencing used thymus tissue. The receptors here all came from a boy under three years old with a congenital heart defect but otherwise immunologically healthy. CDR3s include the opening cysteine and the closing phenylalanine or tryptophan. A D gene is named only where the DNA matches it firmly. Some rows mark clone size as missing; the rest say once, few, many or name a class of expanded clone.

J gene	D gene	clone size	V gene	CDR3 protein	CDR3 DNA
TRBJ1-1	-	-	TRBV4-3	CASSQVSFPGGRLPNTEAFF	TGCGCCAGCAGCCAAGTTTCCTTTCCTGGAGGCAGACTACCGAACACTGAAGCTTTCTTT
TRBJ2-3	-	-	TRBV13	CASSGTTPTDTQYF	TGTGCCAGCAGCGGGACGACTCCTACAGATACGCAGTATTTT
TRBJ1-1	-	-	TRBV11-2	CASSSKPTEMNTEAFF	TGTGCCAGCAGCTCCAAACCTACAGAAATGAACACTGAAGCTTTCTTT
TRBJ2-7	TRBD2	-	TRBV7-2	CASSRGTSELLPYEQYF	TGTGCCAGCAGCCGTGGGACTAGCGAACTACTTCCCTACGAGCAGTACTTC
TRBJ1-3	TRBD1	-	TRBV27	CASSSWTGSAGNTIYF	TGTGCCAGCAGTTCATGGACAGGGTCGGCTGGAAACACCATATATTTT
TRBJ2-1	-	once	TRBV5-1	CASRRRASYNEQFF	TGCGCCAGCAGGCGGCGGGCCTCCTACAATGAGCAGTTCTTC
TRBJ2-3	TRBD2	-	TRBV7-9	CASSLWPKRGGQYF	TGTGCCAGCAGCTTATGGCCCAAGCGGGGGGGACAGTATTTT
TRBJ2-7	-	-	TRBV11-2	CASSDRHEQYF	TGTGCCAGCAGCGATAGACACGAGCAGTACTTC
TRBJ2-7	TRBD2	few	TRBV11-1	CASSPRTSGRHYEQYF	TGTGCCAGCAGCCCTCGGACTAGCGGGAGGCACTACGAGCAGTACTTC
TRBJ2-3	TRBD1	-	TRBV28	CASSPGQGALTDTQYF	TGTGCCAGCAGTCCCGGACAGGGGGCGTTGACAGATACGCAGTATTTT
TRBJ1-3	TRBD1	-	TRBV7-8	CASSFGPTGEAGNTIYF	TGTGCCAGCAGCTTCGGGCCAACAGGGGAGGCTGGAAACACCATATATTTT
TRBJ2-7	TRBD2	-	TRBV6-5	CASSYGTSGSSYEQYF	TGTGCCAGCAGTTACGGGACTAGCGGGAGCTCCTACGAGCAGTACTTC
TRBJ2-7	-	-	TRBV7-3	CASSLLGGSSSYEQYF	TGTGCCAGCAGCTTATTGGGGGGTTCGAGCTCCTACGAGCAGTACTTC
TRBJ2-7	TRBD2	-	TRBV19	CASSIRWLWGGSLWEQYF	TGTGCCAGTAGTATTCGGTGGTTGTGGGGAGGGTCCCTATGGGAGCAGTACTTC
TRBJ1-5	-	once	TRBV6-1	CASSDAAQGQPQHF	TGTGCCAGCAGTGATGCCGCACAGGGACAGCCCCAGCATTTT
TRBJ2-7	TRBD2	-	TRBV18	CASSPQYIPEDSGRSYEQYF	TGTGCCAGCTCACCTCAATACATCCCCGAGGATAGCGGGAGATCCTACGAGCAGTACTTC
TRBJ2-7	-	-	TRBV7-2	CASSLAGPTHPAEQYF	TGTGCCAGCAGCTTAGCGGGACCAACTCATCCGGCCGAGCAGTACTTC
TRBJ2-3	-	-	TRBV5-6	CASSRDSSTDTQYF	TGTGCCAGCAGCCGCGACAGTAGCACAGATACGCAGTATTTT
TRBJ2-3	TRBD1	-	TRBV7-9	CASSLAARGLGDTQYF	TGTGCCAGCAGCTTAGCAGCCAGGGGGCTAGGAGATACGCAGTATTTT
TRBJ2-7	-	-	TRBV6-6	CASSYPGLSYEQYF	TGTGCCAGCAGTTACCCAGGGCTCTCCTACGAGCAGTACTTC
TRBJ2-7	-	once	TRBV7-8	CASSLAKRYPPDEQYF	TGTGCCAGCAGCTTAGCGAAGCGGTACCCCCCGGACGAGCAGTACTTC
TRBJ1-1	-	-	TRBV6-1	CASSELGRNTEAFF	TGTGCCAGCAGTGAATTGGGCCGGAACACTGAAGCTTTCTTT
TRBJ1-5	-	-	TRBV10-3	CAIRRQANQPQHF	TGTGCCATCAGGAGACAGGCCAATCAGCCCCAGCATTTT
TRBJ1-1	-	-	TRBV30	CAWEGLRNTEAFF	TGTGCCTGGGAGGGCCTGAGGAACACTGAAGCTTTCTTT
TRBJ1-1	-	-	TRBV11-3	CASSRRENTEAFF	TGTGCCAGCAGCCGCCGAGAGAACACTGAAGCTTTCTTT
TRBJ2-1	TRBD1	-	TRBV11-2	CASSSDPDRGYLYNEQFF	TGTGCCAGCAGCTCCGACCCTGACAGGGGTTATCTATACAATGAGCAGTTCTTC
TRBJ2-3	-	-	TRBV12-2	CASLDWTGGRTDTQYF	TGTGCAAGTCTCGACTGGACGGGCGGACGCACAGATACGCAGTATTTT
TRBJ2-7	-	-	TRBV7-2	CASSLRAGLEQYEQYF	TGTGCCAGCAGCTTGCGGGCGGGGCTGGAACAGTACGAGCAGTACTTC
TRBJ2-1	TRBD1	-	TRBV6-5	CASSYSNRGHNEQFF	TGTGCCAGCAGTTACTCGAACAGGGGCCACAATGAGCAGTTCTTC